These 18 T cell receptor beta chains were sequenced from one sample in a study of cytomegalovirus exposure and HLA in healthy donors. Both 60 Vbeta primers and 13 Jbeta primers went into the PCR. TCRdb's table, derived via immunoSEQ multiplex PCR, lists solely in-frame clones and lacks some. The table records over 150,000 clones, around 68% of them present only once. Specimen: PBMCs. The source is a woman in her thirties or forties in good health and CMV-seropositive.

A single count supports this clone. The gene calls are TRBV27 and TRBJ2-5; D gene ambiguous. The DNA end favors TRBJ2-7, so the J call may be wrong. Germline lookup yields CDR1 MNHEY and CDR2 SMNVEV (reference sequence). The CDR3 extends over 11 amino acids. CDR3 DNA: TGTGCCAGCAGTACGCACTACGAGCAGTACTTC. This translates into CASSTHYEQYF.

In its sample, this clone was seen a few times. The chain has TRBV6-6 and TRBJ1-1, with D hard to call. The V and J ends lost 6 bases and 7 bases respectively, with 24 bases between them. Germline V gene data show CDR1 as MNHNY and CDR2 as SVGAGI (reference sequence). This CDR3 spans 16 amino acids. DNA of the CDR3: TGTGCCAGCAGCTCCAGTCCAACTACGGTCCTCGGTGAAGCTTTCTTT. Protein sequence: CASSSSPTTVLGEAFF.

The rearrangement uses TRBV5-1 and TRBJ1-4; TRBD1 might be the D (6 bases). The CDR3 is 15 amino acids. In germline, CDR1 is SGHRS, CDR2 YFSETQ. V shed 0 bases and J shed 6 bases, with 12 bases lying between them. CDR3 sequence reads: CASSLAGGLDEKLFF. The CDR3 bases are TGCGCCAGCAGCTTGGCGGGGGGGCTGGATGAAAAACTGTTTTTT.

This clone was seen only a few times. V gene TRBV7-8 combines with J gene TRBJ1-1, with 7 bases matching TRBD1. The CDR3 totals 13 residues. The J segment lost 5 bases and the V segment lost 5 bases, leaving 5 bases of the junction unmatched. The germline gives CDR1 SGHVS, CDR2 FQNEAQ. CDR3 residues: CASSRTGQTEAFF. Here the CDR3 DNA reads TGTGCCAGCAGCCGGACAGGACAGACTGAAGCTTTCTTT.

Only a few counts were recorded for this clone. The chain combines TRBV7-2 with TRBJ2-5; maybe TRBD1 (6 bases). With 5 bases removed from V and 4 bases from J, the gap between germline ends came to 11 bases. The CDR3 contains 13 residues. CDR1 is SGHTA, CDR2 FQGNSA, per germline. The CDR3 nucleotides read TGTGCCAGCAGCCTCAGGGGACGAGAGACCCAGTACTTC. This translates into CASSLRGRETQYF.

The rearrangement joins TRBV19 to TRBJ2-2; the D gene is possibly TRBD1 (6 bases). From germline, CDR1 is LNHDA and CDR2 SQIVND (reference sequence). The ends were cut back, 9 bases at V and 1 base at J, with 15 bases in the middle. This CDR3 has 15 residues. The CDR3, as DNA: TGTGCCAGCAATCCCCCGGACAGGAACACCGGGGAGCTGTTTTTT. Its translation: CASNPPDRNTGELFF.

The chain is built from TRBV4-2 and TRBJ2-2, with TRBD1 as a possible D gene (7 bases). Germline V gene sequence: CDR1 LGHNA, CDR2 YNFKEQ. The CDR3 has 15 amino acids. Trimming took off 2 bases at V and 8 bases at J, with 15 bases between the two ends. CDR3 amino acids: CASSQIGGGAGELFF. For the CDR3, the DNA is TGTGCCAGCAGCCAAATAGGGGGCGGGGCGGGGGAGCTGTTTTTT.

Concerning this clone itself: One end of the junction does not line up with germline, which may come from a read error. The rearrangement links TRBV4-2 to TRBJ1-2; TRBD1 agrees at 7 bases. Germline assignment: CDR1 LGHNA and CDR2 YNFKEQ. This CDR3 has 14 amino acids. The CDR3 coding sequence is TGTGCCAGCAGCCCCGTCGGGACAGCTTATGGCTACCCCTTC. Translating it yields CASSPVGTAYGYPF.

A word on this clone: The junction does not match germline at one end; this may be a read error. This chain links TRBV4-3 with TRBJ1-2, with TRBD1 matching over 9 bases. There are 16 residues in the CDR3. Germline V gives CDR1 LGHNA, CDR2 YSLEER. This chain's CDR3 is CASSPKDGTGSYGYPF. DNA for the CDR3: TGCGCCAGCAGCCCCAAAGACGGGACAGGGTCGTATGGCTACCCCTTC.

The chain combines TRBV6-5 with TRBJ1-1; no clear D. This CDR3 has 13 amino acids. CDR1 and CDR2 (germline): MNHEY, SVGAGI. Trimming removed 3 bases at V and 5 bases at J, with 10 bases between. The CDR3 is CASSYSGGTEAFF. The CDR3, as DNA: TGTGCCAGCAGTTATTCCGGAGGGACTGAAGCTTTCTTT.

In this sample, this clone turned up a few times. The chain joins TRBV5-1 to TRBJ1-6; TRBD1 matches 9 bases. J was trimmed by 7 bases and V by 4 bases; bases with no gene match: 3. Looked up from germline, CDR1 is SGHRS and CDR2 is YFSETQ. This CDR3 contains 14 residues. The CDR3 bases are TGCGCCAGCAGCCCCGGACAGGGGAATTCACCCCTCCACTTT. Its translation is CASSPGQGNSPLHF.

The V call is TRBV2, the J call TRBJ2-3; tentatively, D is TRBD2 (5 bases). There are 15 residues in the CDR3. Looked up from germline, CDR1 is SNHLY and CDR2 is FYNNEI. V was trimmed by 8 bases and J by 3 bases, leaving 18 bases between them. This CDR3 is CASDEDGIITDTQYF. The CDR3 DNA reads TGTGCCAGCGACGAGGACGGGATAATTACAGATACGCAGTATTTT.

This chain joins TRBV6-5 and TRBJ1-2, with 8 bases lining up with TRBD1. V trimming: 6 bases; J trimming: 3 bases; junction bases outside the gene matches: 3. Germline CDR1 and CDR2: MNHEY and SVGAGI. This CDR3 is built from 13 residues. The CDR3, as DNA: TGTGCCAGCAGCCGGGGACAGGACTATGGCTACACCTTC. Its translation is CASSRGQDYGYTF.

J is TRBJ1-4 and V is TRBV5-5; 9 bases match TRBD1. From germline, CDR1 is SGHKS and CDR2 YYEKEE (reference sequence). The junction had 6 bases not matched to a gene; V was cut back by 4 bases and J by 8 bases. This CDR3 comprises 14 residues. The CDR3 DNA reads as TGTGCCAGCAGCCGGACAGGGGAAGGCGAAAAACTGTTTTTT. Translating gives CASSRTGEGEKLFF. Full variable domain (remainder filled in from reference TRBV5-5 and TRBJ1-4): DAGVTQSPTHLIKTRGQQVTLRCSPISGHKSVSWYQQVLGQGPQFIFQYYEKEERGRGNFPDRFSARQFPNYSSELNVNALLLGDSALYLCASSRTGEGEKLFFGSGTQLSVL.

V and J are TRBV28 and TRBJ2-7, with D unresolved. Trimming took off 5 bases at V and 2 bases at J, with 7 bases between the two ends. This CDR3 is 12 amino acids long. Germline CDR1 reads MDHEN; CDR2 reads SYDVKM. CDR3 sequence (DNA): TGTGCCAGCAGTCCCCCCGCCTACGAGCAGTACTTC. Its protein is CASSPPAYEQYF. The full variable domain, with the rest looked up from reference TRBV28 and TRBJ2-7, is DVKVTQSSRYLVKRTGEKVFLECVQDMDHENMFWYRQDPGLGLRLIYFSYDVKMKEKGDIPEGYSVSREKKERFSLILESASTNQTSMYLCASSPPAYEQYFGPGTRLTVT.

The J gene is TRBJ2-5, the V gene TRBV7-9; 7 bases agree with TRBD2. CDR1 and CDR2 from the germline V gene are SEHNR and FQNEAQ (reference sequence). After removal of 7 bases from V and 2 bases from J, the junction contained 7 bases not matched to a gene. The CDR3 sequence is 14 residues long. The CDR3 here is CASTKPGGQETQYF. CDR3 bases: TGTGCCAGCACCAAACCGGGGGGACAAGAGACCCAGTACTTC.

This chain joins TRBV28 and TRBJ2-1; possible D gene TRBD2, 5 bases. The CDR3 has 14 amino acids. Trimming cost V 6 bases and J 4 bases, with 13 bases left between them. From germline, CDR1 is MDHEN and CDR2 SYDVKM. CDR3 amino acids: CASRVEADYNEQFF. The CDR3 bases are TGTGCCAGCAGGGTGGAGGCTGATTACAATGAGCAGTTCTTC.

This clone was detected a few times. The chain couples TRBV7-2 to TRBJ1-6; D is perhaps TRBD1 (5 bases). Trimming took 5 bases from V and 7 from J, leaving 18 bases between them. CDR1 is SGHTA, CDR2 FQGNSA, per germline. This CDR3 region has 16 residues. The CDR3 here is CASSPQGTLLNSPLHF. DNA of the CDR3: TGTGCCAGCAGCCCTCAGGGTACCCTCCTCAATTCACCCCTCCACTTT.